Following are 27 T cell receptor beta chains from one sample sequenced in a study of cytomegalovirus exposure and HLA in healthy donors. PCR used 60 Vbeta primers and 13 Jbeta primers. Libraries were prepared by immunoSEQ multiplex PCR; TCRdb keeps only in-frame clonotypes and omits some of them. Found here are 100,000 to 150,000 clones, around three quarters of them singletons; the top ten hold 1.8%. The sample consisted of PBMCs. The receptors come from a woman in her fifties or sixties in good health and CMV-seronegative.

The rearrangement joins TRBV29-1 to TRBJ2-3, with TRBD1 matching over 7 bases. CDR3 length equals 18 residues. Germline values: CDR1 SQVTM, CDR2 ANQGSEA. Unmatched junction bases numbered 18, after V lost 6 bases and J lost 0 bases. CDR3 in amino acids: CSVTIGSTGSRSTDTQYF. CDR3 DNA sequence: TGCAGCGTAACCATAGGCTCGACAGGGTCCAGAAGCACAGATACGCAGTATTTT.

This sequence joins TRBV30 and TRBJ1-2; D gene unclear. There are 11 residues in the CDR3. Per germline, CDR1 GTSNPN and CDR2 SVGIG (reference sequence). Trimming removed 0 bases at V and 8 bases at J, with 7 bases between. As DNA, the CDR3 is TGTGCCTGGAGTGTAACTGTGGGCTACACCTTC. Residues: CAWSVTVGYTF.

The J gene is TRBJ1-4, the V gene TRBV30; D possibly corresponds to TRBD1 (5 bases). The CDR3 length is 13 residues. Germline CDR1 reads GTSNPN; CDR2 reads SVGIG (reference sequence). V gave up 2 bases and J gave up 8 bases, with 12 bases separating them. The CDR3 DNA is TGTGCCTGGAGTCTAGGCCCAGGGGAAAAACTGTTTTTT. As protein: CAWSLGPGEKLFF.

The genes are TRBV28 and TRBJ1-2; 8 nucleotides line up with TRBD1. CDR1 and CDR2 (germline): MDHEN, SYDVKM. The CDR3 loop spans 15 amino acids. The J segment lost 7 bases and the V segment lost 2 bases, leaving 9 bases of the junction unmatched. The CDR3 bases are TGTGCCAGCAGTTTAGTTGGACAGGGTGTAACTGGCTACACCTTC. Its protein is CASSLVGQGVTGYTF.

This sequence joins TRBV6-5 and TRBJ1-1; 7 nucleotides line up with TRBD1. The CDR3 runs to 11 residues. J was trimmed by 8 bases and V by 6 bases; bases with no gene match: 3. Looked up from germline, CDR1 is MNHEY and CDR2 is SVGAGI. The CDR3 DNA follows: TGTGCCAGCAGAGGGACAGCCGAAGCTTTCTTT. Translated, it gives CASRGTAEAFF.

This rearrangement joins TRBV10-1 to TRBJ2-7; a weak D match, TRBD2 (5 bases). Germline assignment: CDR1 WNHNN and CDR2 SYGVQD (reference sequence). The length of the CDR3 is 13 residues. V lost 6 bases, J lost 2 bases, and 11 bases lay in between. The CDR3 DNA follows: TGCGCCAGCAGCCCGGACTCTGCCTACGAGCAGTACTTC. It specifies CASSPDSAYEQYF.

The chain links TRBV13 to TRBJ2-3, with 9 bases matching TRBD1. With V trimmed by 5 bases and J by 6 bases, 18 bases remained unmatched. Germline V gene sequence: CDR1 PRHDT, CDR2 FYEKMQ (reference sequence). The CDR3 contains 18 residues. The CDR3 protein is CASSLRGLELGTGDTQYF. The CDR3 bases are TGTGCCAGCAGCCTTCGGGGGCTGGAATTGGGGACAGGGGATACGCAGTATTTT.

This chain joins TRBV15 and TRBJ2-2; 12 bases agree with TRBD2. The J segment lost 7 bases and the V segment lost 7 bases, leaving 7 bases of the junction unmatched. The germline CDR1 and CDR2 sequences are LNHNV and YYDKDF (reference sequence). The CDR3 runs 15 residues. CDR3 protein: CATTRLAGAIGELFF. DNA for the CDR3: TGTGCCACCACTCGACTAGCGGGAGCTATCGGGGAGCTGTTTTTT.

The chain uses TRBV12-5 and TRBJ1-3, with unresolved D. CDR1 is LGHNT, CDR2 FRNRAP, per germline. The length of the CDR3 is 15 residues. The germline V and J ends were trimmed by 3 bases and 0 bases, with 9 bases remaining between them. The CDR3 sequence is CASGFFGGSGNTIYF. The CDR3 DNA is TGTGCTAGTGGTTTTTTCGGAGGCTCTGGAAACACCATATATTTT.

V is TRBV27 and J is TRBJ2-2, with D perhaps matching TRBD1 (6 bases). The CDR3 length is 15 residues. The V end lost 10 bases, the J end lost 7 bases, and 22 bases lay between the germline ends. Germline V lookup: CDR1 MNHEY, CDR2 SMNVEV (reference sequence). The CDR3 region has the DNA TGTGCCACCACGGGACAATCTGTTTCAGGCGGGGAGCTGTTTTTT. Amino acids: CATTGQSVSGGELFF.

The genes are TRBV9 and TRBJ2-1; 10 positions match TRBD1. The V and J ends lost 0 bases and 5 bases, in that order; junction bases with no gene match: 2. The length of the CDR3 is 15 residues. The germline V gene encodes CDR1 SGDLS and CDR2 YYNGEE. CDR3 sequence reads: CASSVVGQGNNEQFF. Here the CDR3 DNA reads TGTGCCAGCAGCGTAGTGGGACAGGGGAACAATGAGCAGTTCTTC. Looking up the rest from reference TRBV9 and TRBJ2-1 gives the full variable domain: DSGVTQTPKHLITATGQRVTLRCSPRSGDLSVYWYQQSLDQGLQFLIQYYNGEERAKGNILERFSAQQFPDLHSELNLSSLELGDSALYFCASSVVGQGNNEQFFGPGTRLTVL.

This chain links TRBV30 with TRBJ1-1, with D possibly being TRBD1 (5 bases). The CDR3 spans 11 residues. The V gene's germline CDR1 is GTSNPN and CDR2 SVGIG (reference sequence). V lost 1 base and J lost 11, with 11 bases in between. The DNA for the CDR3 is TGTGCCTGGAGTGGGGGCCCTTCGGCTTTCTTT. Translation gives CAWSGGPSAFF.

The rearrangement uses TRBV19 and TRBJ2-4; 14 bases fit TRBD2. The CDR3 consists of 16 residues. The trim removed 5 bases at V and 12 bases at J, leaving 12 bases unmatched. CDR1 and CDR2 from the germline V gene are LNHDA and SQIVND (reference sequence). CDR3 DNA sequence: TGTGCCAGTAGTGCCCCCCGAAGGGGACTAGCGGGAGCTCAGTACTTC. Protein: CASSAPRRGLAGAQYF.

This clone was counted only a few times. The V call is TRBV5-1, the J call TRBJ2-1; the match to TRBD2 covers 7 bases. Germline CDR1 SGHRS, CDR2 YFSETQ. The ends lost 7 bases at V and 2 bases at J; junction bases unmatched: 3. The CDR3 is 13 amino acids. The CDR3 loop reads CASSSGTYNEQFF. In nucleotides, the CDR3 is TGCGCCAGCTCGAGCGGGACCTACAATGAGCAGTTCTTC.

V gene TRBV7-9 combines with J gene TRBJ1-3, with 7 nucleotides matching TRBD1. Germline V gene data show CDR1 as SEHNR and CDR2 as FQNEAQ (reference sequence). This CDR3 has 15 residues. Trimming cost V 5 bases and J 3 bases; bases outside gene matches: 7. CDR3 in amino acids: CASSQDRVFGNTIYF. CDR3 sequence (DNA): TGTGCCAGCAGCCAAGACAGGGTCTTTGGAAACACCATATATTTT.

The chain has TRBV9 and TRBJ1-3; D remains ambiguous. Germline V gene sequence: CDR1 SGDLS, CDR2 YYNGEE. V lost 3 bases and J lost 0, with 10 bases in between. The CDR3 length is 15 residues. CDR3 nucleotide sequence: TGTGCCAGCAGCGCAACGACACTCTCTGGAAACACCATATATTTT. Its translation: CASSATTLSGNTIYF.

J is TRBJ1-1 and V is TRBV28, with D unresolved. The V end was cut by 5 bases, the J end by 5 bases, with 9 bases between. This CDR3 contains 12 residues. Per germline, CDR1 MDHEN and CDR2 SYDVKM. The CDR3 sequence: CASSVLRTEAFF. The CDR3 DNA sequence: TGTGCCAGCAGTGTCCTGAGGACTGAAGCTTTCTTT.

The chain uses TRBV5-1 and TRBJ2-5; no clear D. CDR3 size: 14 residues. Trimming removed 3 bases at V and 0 bases at J, with 9 bases between. Per germline, CDR1 SGHRS and CDR2 YFSETQ. This CDR3 reads CASSSDIYQETQYF. The CDR3 DNA is TGCGCCAGCAGCTCAGACATATACCAAGAGACCCAGTACTTC. The variable domain in full, completed from reference TRBV5-1 and TRBJ2-5, reads KAGVTQTPRYLIKTRGQQVTLSCSPISGHRSVSWYQQTPGQGLQFLFEYFSETQRNKGNFPGRFSGRQFSNSRSEMNVSTLELGDSALYLCASSSDIYQETQYFGPGTRLLVL.

The chain carries TRBV19 and TRBJ2-2; D might be TRBD2 (6 bases). This CDR3 region has 17 residues. Trimming shortened V by 4 bases and J by 3 bases, and 18 bases separated the two germline ends. Germline CDR1 and CDR2: LNHDA and SQIVND (reference sequence). The CDR3 DNA is TGTGCCAGTAGTAACCGCCCCTTTACGGGGGACACCGGGGAGCTGTTTTTT. It is translated as CASSNRPFTGDTGELFF.

The rearrangement uses TRBV19 and TRBJ2-3; 11 bases are a match to TRBD2. Germline CDR1 LNHDA, CDR2 SQIVND (reference sequence). This CDR3 comprises 16 residues. V lost 3 bases and J lost 4; bases outside the gene matches: 6. CDR3 protein: CASSMTTSGIADTQYF. The CDR3 DNA is TGTGCCAGTAGTATGACGACTAGCGGGATCGCAGATACGCAGTATTTT.

The chain employs TRBV6-5 and TRBJ1-1, with a weak D call TRBD1 (5 bases). The CDR3 runs 13 residues. Germline CDR1 is MNHEY and CDR2 is SVGAGI. The V gene lost 6 bases and the J gene lost 1 base, with 9 bases spanning the gap. In DNA, the CDR3 is TGTGCCAGCAGCTCAGGGTGGAACACTGAAGCTTTCTTT. This codes for CASSSGWNTEAFF.

This chain connects TRBV19 to TRBJ2-2, with 11 bases lining up with TRBD2. The CDR3 runs 20 residues. CDR1 is LNHDA, CDR2 SQIVND, per germline (reference sequence). The V and J ends lost 7 bases and 5 bases, in that order; junction bases with no gene match: 21. CDR3 DNA sequence: TGTGCCAGTACCAACCACCGGGCTAGCGGGAGGCGGTTCTATACCGGGGAGCTGTTTTTT. Its protein product is CASTNHRASGRRFYTGELFF.

CDR3 DNA: TGTGCCAGCAGCGAAGACAGTGGGGACACTGAAGCTTTCTTT. This codes for CASSEDSGDTEAFF. This sequence joins TRBV7-9 and TRBJ1-1; D may be TRBD1 (5 bases). Germline CDR1 and CDR2: SEHNR and FQNEAQ (reference sequence). This CDR3 has 14 amino acids. V was clipped by 5 bases and J by 3 bases, with 13 bases between them.

V and J are TRBV27 and TRBJ2-1, with 8 bases matching TRBD2. Germline assignment: CDR1 MNHEY and CDR2 SMNVEV (reference sequence). The CDR3 is 17 amino acids. V lost 5 bases and J lost 4; bases outside the gene matches: 13. CDR3 sequence: CASSHLAGKANYNEQFF. The CDR3 bases are TGTGCCAGCAGTCACTTAGCGGGGAAGGCGAATTACAATGAGCAGTTCTTC.

The chain combines TRBV6-4 with TRBJ2-3; 11 positions match TRBD2. Germline CDR1 reads MRHNA; CDR2 reads SNTAGT. J gave up 4 bases and V 2 bases, and 11 bases lay outside the gene matches. The CDR3 contains 18 residues. CDR3 coding DNA: TGTGCCAGCAGTGACGGTACTAGCGGGAGCGTTGGGGCAGATACGCAGTATTTT. Amino acid sequence: CASSDGTSGSVGADTQYF.

The chain links TRBV5-7 to TRBJ1-2; 7 bases are shared with TRBD1. TRBV5-7 is annotated as an ORF whose role is uncertain. The CDR3 has 15 amino acids. After removal of 2 bases from V and 2 bases from J, the junction contained 6 bases not matched to a gene. CDR3 sequence reads: CASSFGRGENYGYTF. The CDR3 nucleotides are TGTGCCAGCAGCTTTGGCAGGGGGGAGAACTATGGCTACACCTTC.

This chain connects TRBV14 to TRBJ2-1; TRBD1 matches 10 bases. Germline assignment: CDR1 SGHDN and CDR2 FVKESK. The CDR3 has 20 residues. With 4 bases clipped from V and 0 bases from J, the junction kept 15 bases outside the gene matches. CDR3 sequence: CASSPSPGQGSTSSYNEQFF. Written as DNA, the CDR3 is TGTGCCAGCAGCCCGAGCCCGGGACAGGGGTCGACAAGCTCCTACAATGAGCAGTTCTTC.